A single sample gave rise to the 21 T cell receptor beta chains below, sequenced in a study of immune evolution from preneoplasia to lung adenocarcinoma. Produced via immunoSEQ multiplex PCR; TCRdb's table is partial and in-frame only. The sample contains around 4,100 clones, approximately 80% of which appear only once. Source material: FFPE adjacent normal lung tissue. Every receptor here comes from a person aged 55 to 79 with lung adenocarcinoma.

V is TRBV6-4 and J is TRBJ1-5; D might be TRBD1 (6 bases). Looked up from germline, CDR1 is MRHNA and CDR2 is SNTAGT. Trimming pared 7 bases from V and 9 bases from J, leaving 19 bases between. This CDR3 contains 14 residues. The CDR3 here is CASTAGARELPQHF. In nucleotides, the CDR3 is TGTGCCAGCACCGCAGGGGCGAGAGAATTGCCCCAGCATTTT.

This clone was found a few times. This chain joins TRBV28 and TRBJ1-1; 8 positions match TRBD1. This CDR3 contains 14 residues. In germline, CDR1 is MDHEN, CDR2 SYDVKM. The J segment lost 2 bases and the V segment lost 11 bases, leaving 10 bases of the junction unmatched. The CDR3 DNA sequence: TGTGCCTTACTACCAGGGGGCAAAAACACTGAAGCTTTCTTT. Protein sequence: CALLPGGKNTEAFF.

The V gene is TRBV11-2, the J gene TRBJ2-1; TRBD1 agrees at 8 bases. From germline, CDR1 is SGHAT and CDR2 FQNNGV. This CDR3 contains 12 residues. The V segment lost 3 bases and the J segment 9 bases; nucleotides outside the gene matches: 1. The CDR3 region has the DNA TGTGCCAGCAGCTTCAGGGGGCTTGAGCAGTTCTTC. As protein: CASSFRGLEQFF.

This chain joins TRBV10-2 and TRBJ2-1; 9 bases line up with TRBD2. The trim removed 7 bases at V and 7 bases at J, leaving 8 bases unmatched. The CDR3 is made up of 14 amino acids. Germline values: CDR1 WSHSY, CDR2 SAAADI. The CDR3 sequence is CASNPGTSRNEQFF. The DNA for the CDR3 is TGCGCCAGCAACCCCGGGACTAGCAGGAATGAGCAGTTCTTC.

This clone was counted once. This chain links TRBV28 with TRBJ1-5; 7 positions agree with TRBD1. Germline values: CDR1 MDHEN, CDR2 SYDVKM. The CDR3 runs to 14 residues. Trimming took 3 bases from V and 4 from J; bases not matched to a gene: 3. CDR3 coding DNA: TGTGCCAGCAGTTTCCTGGACAGGAATCAGCCCCAGCATTTT. Amino acid sequence: CASSFLDRNQPQHF.

This clone occurred once. The V call is TRBV6-1, the J call TRBJ2-2; the match to TRBD1 covers 8 bases. The CDR3 extends over 14 amino acids. In germline, CDR1 is MNHNS, CDR2 SASEGT. Germline trimming cut 5 bases from V and 7 bases from J; bases unmatched to any gene: 6. This CDR3 reads CASSSGTGYGELFF. The DNA for the CDR3 is TGTGCCAGCAGTTCCGGGACAGGATACGGGGAGCTGTTTTTT.

This clone was seen only a few times. The gene calls are TRBV19 and TRBJ1-4; no firm D call. Trimming took 8 bases from V and 12 from J, leaving 22 bases between them. The germline gives CDR1 LNHDA, CDR2 SQIVND (reference sequence). The CDR3 has 14 amino acids. This CDR3 reads CASVPTSRTDQLFF. CDR3 nucleotide sequence: TGTGCCAGTGTACCGACATCGCGGACGGACCAACTGTTTTTT.

As DNA, the CDR3 is TGTGCCAGCAGCAAAGAACAGGGACCACTCCGTAATGAGCAGTTCTTC. It encodes CASSKEQGPLRNEQFF. The rearrangement links TRBV21-1 to TRBJ2-1; TRBD1 is the table's D call and was not checked against the DNA. TRBV21-1 is tagged as a pseudogene. The CDR3 extends over 16 amino acids.

The gene calls are TRBV7-2 and TRBJ2-3, with D perhaps TRBD1 (5 bases). This CDR3 contains 14 residues. V lost 5 bases and J 1 base, leaving 10 bases between the germline ends. CDR1 SGHTA and CDR2 FQGNSA come from the germline V gene. The CDR3 coding sequence is TGTGCCAGCAGCCCCCCGACAGGCACAGATACGCAGTATTTT. Translating it yields CASSPPTGTDTQYF.

The V call is TRBV7-2, the J call TRBJ1-5, with a tentative D call TRBD1 (5 bases). From germline, CDR1 is SGHTA and CDR2 FQGNSA. V dropped 3 bases and J dropped 3 bases, with 12 bases sitting between them. The CDR3 contains 15 residues. This CDR3 is CASSFSGVPNQPQHF. The CDR3 DNA reads TGTGCCAGCAGCTTTTCGGGGGTCCCCAATCAGCCCCAGCATTTT.

The V call is TRBV2, the J call TRBJ1-2; no firm D call. V shed 10 bases and J shed 6 bases, with 18 bases lying between them. Looked up from germline, CDR1 is SNHLY and CDR2 is FYNNEI. This CDR3 has 13 amino acids. CDR3 in amino acids: CAIATVGFDGYTF. CDR3 sequence (DNA): TGTGCCATAGCGACGGTGGGGTTCGATGGCTACACCTTC.

The chain employs TRBV11-2 and TRBJ2-1; 11 bases are a match to TRBD2. The V gene's germline CDR1 is SGHAT and CDR2 FQNNGV. With V trimmed by 7 bases and J by 2 bases, 4 bases remained unmatched. The CDR3 is made up of 15 amino acids. CDR3 coding DNA: TGTGCCAGCACCGTACTAGCGGGGGCCTACAATGAGCAGTTCTTC. Translation: CASTVLAGAYNEQFF.

The CDR3, as DNA: TGCGCCAGCAGCCTCGGGTCTAGCGGGGGAGATACGCAGTATTTT. Its translation: CASSLGSSGGDTQYF. This chain connects TRBV5-1 to TRBJ2-3; TRBD2 matches 10 bases. The CDR3 is 15 amino acids. CDR1 and CDR2 (germline): SGHRS, YFSETQ. The junction had 7 bases not matched to a gene; V was cut back by 4 bases and J by 5 bases.

V gene TRBV19 combines with J gene TRBJ1-2; tentative D call: TRBD1 (5 bases). Deletions cut 7 bases from V and 3 bases from J, with 9 bases between. The germline CDR1 and CDR2 sequences are LNHDA and SQIVND (reference sequence). There are 12 residues in the CDR3. CDR3 bases: TGTGCCAGTACTGAGGGGCACTATGGCTACACCTTC. This translates into CASTEGHYGYTF.

The rearrangement links TRBV11-3 to TRBJ1-1; no firm D call. Trimming took off 0 bases at V and 6 bases at J, with 8 bases between the two ends. The length of the CDR3 is 13 residues. CDR1 SGHNT and CDR2 YENEEA come from the germline V gene. The CDR3 DNA reads TGTGCCAGCAGCTTAGATCAATTATCTGAAGCTTTCTTT. Protein product: CASSLDQLSEAFF.

The gene calls are TRBV2 and TRBJ2-7, with 11 bases that match TRBD2. CDR1 is SNHLY, CDR2 FYNNEI, per germline. Germline trimming cut 8 bases from V and 4 bases from J; bases unmatched to any gene: 4. The CDR3 spans 13 residues. As DNA, the CDR3 is TGTGCCAGCGTTGCTAGCGGGAGGTACGAGCAGTACTTC. It is translated as CASVASGRYEQYF.

The chain carries TRBV28 and TRBJ1-3; 9 bases map to TRBD1. V lost 6 bases, J lost 2 bases, and 5 bases stayed unmatched. The CDR3 is 15 residues long. The germline gives CDR1 MDHEN, CDR2 SYDVKM. The CDR3 loop is CASSSGTGTGNTIYF. CDR3 DNA sequence: TGTGCCAGCAGCTCTGGGACAGGGACTGGAAACACCATATATTTT. The full variable domain, its missing parts supplied by reference TRBV28 and TRBJ1-3, is DVKVTQSSRYLVKRTGEKVFLECVQDMDHENMFWYRQDPGLGLRLIYFSYDVKMKEKGDIPEGYSVSREKKERFSLILESASTNQTSMYLCASSSGTGTGNTIYFGEGSWLTVV.

This clone was detected only a few times. The rearrangement uses TRBV28 and TRBJ2-7; maybe TRBD2 (6 bases). Germline CDR1 is MDHEN and CDR2 is SYDVKM. The CDR3 sequence is 12 residues long. V was trimmed by 5 bases and J by 6 bases, leaving 11 bases between them. Written as DNA, the CDR3 is TGTGCCAGCAGTGGACTACCCACCGAGCAGTACTTC. This sequence encodes CASSGLPTEQYF.

This clone was counted only a few times. The V gene is TRBV7-2, the J gene TRBJ1-2; TRBD1 is a possible D gene (5 bases). Per germline, CDR1 SGHTA and CDR2 FQGNSA. This CDR3 has 14 amino acids. Trimming shortened V by 10 bases and J by 2 bases, and 17 bases separated the two germline ends. The chain's CDR3 is CATGGVQPNYGYTF. In DNA, the CDR3 is TGTGCCACGGGGGGGGTTCAACCGAACTATGGCTACACCTTC.

This clone appeared a few times. The V call is TRBV28, the J call TRBJ2-7, with 10 bases lining up with TRBD2. This CDR3 has 16 amino acids. With V trimmed by 5 bases and J by 1 base, 8 bases remained unmatched. Germline loops: CDR1 MDHEN, CDR2 SYDVKM. In nucleotides, the CDR3 is TGTGCCAGCAGTGGGATAGCGGGAGGCATATCCTACGAGCAGTACTTC. It yields the protein CASSGIAGGISYEQYF.

The chain has TRBV7-2 and TRBJ1-2; D gene uncertain. The V end was cut by 1 base, the J end by 0 bases, with 9 bases between. CDR3 size: 15 residues. CDR1 is SGHTA, CDR2 FQGNSA, per germline. The CDR3 bases are TGTGCCAGCAGCTTAGTTTCAGATCCTAACTATGGCTACACCTTC. Its protein product is CASSLVSDPNYGYTF.